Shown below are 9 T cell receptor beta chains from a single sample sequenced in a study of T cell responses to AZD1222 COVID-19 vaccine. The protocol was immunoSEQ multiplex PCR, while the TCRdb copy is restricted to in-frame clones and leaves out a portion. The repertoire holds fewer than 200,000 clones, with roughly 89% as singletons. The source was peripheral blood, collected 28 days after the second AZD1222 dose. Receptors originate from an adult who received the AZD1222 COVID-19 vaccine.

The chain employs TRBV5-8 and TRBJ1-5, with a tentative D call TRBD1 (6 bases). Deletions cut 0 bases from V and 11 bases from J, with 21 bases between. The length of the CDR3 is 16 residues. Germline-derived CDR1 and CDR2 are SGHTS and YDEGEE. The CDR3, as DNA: TGTGCCAGCAGCTTGGTGGACCGACAGGAAACTTCGTCCCAGCATTTT. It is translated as CASSLVDRQETSSQHF.

Here the CDR3 reads CSASLRGDYGYTF. The CDR3, as DNA: TGCAGTGCTAGTCTAAGAGGCGACTATGGCTACACCTTC. This chain joins TRBV20-1 and TRBJ1-2; D not resolved. This CDR3 region has 13 residues. Germline V gene sequence: CDR1 DFQATT, CDR2 SNEGSKA (reference sequence). The ends were cut back, 3 bases at V and 3 bases at J, with 11 bases in the middle.

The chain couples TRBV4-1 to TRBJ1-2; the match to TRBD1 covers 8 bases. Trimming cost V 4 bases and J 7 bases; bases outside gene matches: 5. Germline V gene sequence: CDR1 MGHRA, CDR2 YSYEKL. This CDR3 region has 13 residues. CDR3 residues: CASSRPDRGGYTF. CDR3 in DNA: TGCGCCAGCAGCCGACCAGACAGGGGTGGCTACACCTTC.

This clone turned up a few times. Written as DNA, the CDR3 is TGTGCCAGCAGCCCGGACAGTCTATATGGCTACACCTTC. Amino acid sequence: CASSPDSLYGYTF. The chain is built from TRBV5-5 and TRBJ1-2, with a weak D call TRBD1 (6 bases). Trimming took 4 bases from V and 5 from J, leaving 12 bases between them. The CDR3 has 13 residues. Per germline, CDR1 SGHKS and CDR2 YYEKEE (reference sequence).

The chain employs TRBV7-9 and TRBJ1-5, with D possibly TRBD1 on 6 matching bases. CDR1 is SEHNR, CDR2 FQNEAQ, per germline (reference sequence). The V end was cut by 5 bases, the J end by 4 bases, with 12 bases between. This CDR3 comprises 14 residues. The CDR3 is CASSQDRRNQPQHF. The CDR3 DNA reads TGTGCCAGCAGCCAGGACAGAAGGAATCAGCCCCAGCATTTT.

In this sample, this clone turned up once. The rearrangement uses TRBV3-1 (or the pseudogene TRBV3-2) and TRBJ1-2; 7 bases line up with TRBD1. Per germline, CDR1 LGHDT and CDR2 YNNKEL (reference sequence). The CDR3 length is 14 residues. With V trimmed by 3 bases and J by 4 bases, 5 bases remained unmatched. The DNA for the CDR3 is TGTGCCAGCAGCCATACAGGGGACCCCTATGGCTACACCTTC. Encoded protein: CASSHTGDPYGYTF.

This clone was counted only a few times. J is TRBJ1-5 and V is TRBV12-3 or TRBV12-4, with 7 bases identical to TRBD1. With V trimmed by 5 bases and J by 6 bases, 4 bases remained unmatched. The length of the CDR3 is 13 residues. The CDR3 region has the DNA TGTGCCAGCAGTCGACAGGGAAGTCAGCCCCAGCATTTT. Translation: CASSRQGSQPQHF.

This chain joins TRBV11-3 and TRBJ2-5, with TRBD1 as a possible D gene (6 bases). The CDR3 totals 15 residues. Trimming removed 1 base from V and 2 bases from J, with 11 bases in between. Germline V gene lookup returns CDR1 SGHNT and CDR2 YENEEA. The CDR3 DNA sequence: TGTGCCAGCAGCTTAGGGGGGACACGACAAGAGACCCAGTACTTC. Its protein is CASSLGGTRQETQYF. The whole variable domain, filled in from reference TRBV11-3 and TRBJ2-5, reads EAGVVQSPRYKIIEKKQPVAFWCNPISGHNTLYWYLQNLGQGPELLIRYENEEAVDDSQLPKDRFSAERLKGVDSTLKIQPAELGDSAVYLCASSLGGTRQETQYFGPGTRLLVL.

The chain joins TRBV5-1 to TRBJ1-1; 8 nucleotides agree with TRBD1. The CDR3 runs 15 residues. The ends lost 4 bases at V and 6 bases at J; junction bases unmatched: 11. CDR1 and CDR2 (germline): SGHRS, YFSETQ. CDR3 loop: CASSPGGRAFAEAFF. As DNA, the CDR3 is TGCGCCAGCAGCCCAGGGGGCAGGGCGTTCGCTGAAGCTTTCTTT.